The 18 T cell receptor beta chains given below trace back to one sample, sequenced in a study of cytomegalovirus exposure and HLA in healthy donors. Use of 60 Vbeta and 13 Jbeta primers characterized the PCR. The protocol was immunoSEQ multiplex PCR, while the TCRdb copy is restricted to in-frame clones and leaves out a portion. The sample table sets out 150,000 to 200,000 clones. The sequencing sample was made of PBMCs. All receptors derive from a man under 40 in good health and CMV-seronegative.

CDR3 residues: CASSTQPGQVSFAAFF. The CDR3 bases are TGTGCCAGTAGTACGCAACCGGGACAGGTATCGTTCGCGGCTTTCTTT. The chain is built from TRBV19 and TRBJ1-1; 8 nucleotides agree with TRBD1. This CDR3 comprises 16 residues. Germline CDR1 is LNHDA and CDR2 is SQIVND (reference sequence). With V trimmed by 4 bases and J by 11 bases, 18 bases remained unmatched.

This chain links TRBV6-5 with TRBJ2-3; the D is unclear. The V gene lost 1 base and the J gene lost 3 bases, with 8 bases spanning the gap. Germline CDR1 reads MNHEY; CDR2 reads SVGAGI. CDR3 length: 14 amino acids. The CDR3 DNA follows: TGTGCCAGCAGTTACTTGCGCGGAACAGATACGCAGTATTTT. Encoded protein: CASSYLRGTDTQYF.

The chain employs TRBV6-5 and TRBJ1-6; D perhaps matches TRBD1 (6 bases). Deletions cut 6 bases from V and 10 bases from J, with 16 bases between. Germline assignment: CDR1 MNHEY and CDR2 SVGAGI. The CDR3 has 14 residues. Here the CDR3 reads CASSPADRRSPLHF. DNA for the CDR3: TGTGCCAGCAGCCCGGCAGACAGGCGGTCACCCCTCCACTTT.

For the CDR3, the DNA is TGTGCCAGCAGTCTACGGCGGGGTAGCTCCTACAATGAGCAGTTCTTC. Translated: CASSLRRGSSYNEQFF. The V and J genes are TRBV27 and TRBJ2-1; D is perhaps TRBD2 (6 bases). Trimming shortened V by 5 bases and J by 0 bases, and 14 bases separated the two germline ends. Germline-derived CDR1 and CDR2 are MNHEY and SMNVEV (reference sequence). The CDR3 is 16 residues long.

CDR3 sequence reads: CASSHRQGVDEQYF. The CDR3 nucleotides read TGTGCCAGCAGCCACAGACAGGGGGTGGACGAGCAGTACTTC. The V gene is TRBV11-3, the J gene TRBJ2-7, with 9 bases lining up with TRBD1. J lost 5 bases, V lost 5 bases, and 7 bases had no gene match. This CDR3 comprises 14 residues. Germline lookup yields CDR1 SGHNT and CDR2 YENEEA.

V gene TRBV5-1 combines with J gene TRBJ2-1; D is possibly TRBD1 (5 bases). Germline-derived CDR1 and CDR2 are SGHRS and YFSETQ. This CDR3 is 14 amino acids long. V was trimmed by 3 bases and J by 8 bases, leaving 15 bases between them. The CDR3: CASSWQGQSDEQFF. The CDR3 DNA follows: TGCGCCAGCAGCTGGCAGGGTCAGTCGGATGAGCAGTTCTTC.

The genes are TRBV6-5 and TRBJ1-5; D gene ambiguous. Per germline, CDR1 MNHEY and CDR2 SVGAGI. This CDR3 region has 12 residues. The CDR3 DNA follows: TGTGGTTGCGGGCGAAGCAATCAGCCCCAGCATTTT. Translated: CGCGRSNQPQHF.

This rearrangement joins TRBV23-1 to TRBJ1-2; D not resolved. TRBV23-1 is labeled an ORF, and its function is uncertain. V dropped 4 bases and J dropped 8 bases, with 23 bases sitting between them. The CDR3 is 16 residues long. CDR3 nucleotide sequence: TGCGCCAGCAGTCTCCTCCGTGGGGAGTTGAGGTTCGGCTACACCTTC. The encoded protein is CASSLLRGELRFGYTF.

The CDR3 region is CASSLDGSSRTQYF. CDR3 sequence (DNA): TGTGCCAGCAGCTTAGATGGTTCAAGCCGTACGCAGTATTTT. The chain is built from TRBV7-2 and TRBJ2-3; unclear D gene. The CDR3 contains 14 residues. Per germline, CDR1 SGHTA and CDR2 FQGNSA. V was shortened by 1 base and J by 8 bases, with 13 bases between the two germline ends.

The CDR3 DNA reads TGCGCCAGCAGCAAACCCGCTAGCGGGGCGGGAGAGACCCAGTACTTC. It is translated as CASSKPASGAGETQYF. The rearrangement uses TRBV5-1 and TRBJ2-5; the match to TRBD2 covers 9 bases. The length of the CDR3 is 16 residues. V was clipped by 4 bases and J by 4 bases; unmatched bases: 11. Germline V gene data show CDR1 as SGHRS and CDR2 as YFSETQ.

The V gene is TRBV14, the J gene TRBJ1-1; D uncertain. V lost 1 base and J 8 bases, leaving 8 bases between the germline ends. CDR3 length: 12 residues. The germline V gene encodes CDR1 SGHDN and CDR2 FVKESK. The CDR3 region has the DNA TGTGCCAGCAGCCAAGGGACTCCCGAAGCTTTCTTT. Translation: CASSQGTPEAFF.

The chain uses TRBV11-2 and TRBJ2-1; 11 nucleotides line up with TRBD2. CDR1 and CDR2 (germline): SGHAT, FQNNGV. The CDR3 covers 18 residues. V gave up 0 bases and J gave up 4 bases; unmatched junction bases: 8. CDR3 sequence: CASSLDLGGTSGYNEQFF. The CDR3 DNA reads as TGTGCCAGCAGCTTAGATCTGGGTGGGACTAGCGGTTACAATGAGCAGTTCTTC.

The gene calls are TRBV7-9 and TRBJ1-1, with 11 bases matching TRBD1. J was trimmed by 3 bases and V by 5 bases; bases with no gene match: 2. Germline CDR1 SEHNR, CDR2 FQNEAQ (reference sequence). This CDR3 spans 14 amino acids. CDR3 sequence (DNA): TGTGCCAGCAGCAAGGGACAGGGGGACACTGAAGCTTTCTTT. Its protein product is CASSKGQGDTEAFF.

This rearrangement joins TRBV15 to TRBJ2-7; 7 positions agree with TRBD1. The germline gives CDR1 LNHNV, CDR2 YYDKDF (reference sequence). This CDR3 has 15 amino acids. With V trimmed by 3 bases and J by 2 bases, 7 bases remained unmatched. The CDR3 DNA follows: TGTGCCACCAGCAGCCCCTCACAGGGGACCTACGAGCAGTACTTC. Its protein product is CATSSPSQGTYEQYF. Filled out from reference TRBV15 and TRBJ2-7, the complete variable domain reads DAMVIQNPRYQVTQFGKPVTLSCSQTLNHNVMYWYQQKSSQAPKLLFHYYDKDFNNEADTPDNFQSRRPNTSFCFLDIRSPGLGDTAMYLCATSSPSQGTYEQYFGPGTRLTVT.

V usage is TRBV19 and J usage is TRBJ2-1, with a possible D match to TRBD2 (6 bases). Trimming removed 5 bases from V and 6 bases from J, with 17 bases in between. The CDR3 has 15 amino acids. CDR1 is LNHDA and CDR2 is SQIVND in the germline V gene (reference sequence). CDR3 residues: CASSATGVRPNEQFF. The CDR3 region has the DNA TGTGCCAGTAGTGCAACGGGAGTGAGACCCAATGAGCAGTTCTTC. The complete variable domain, with remaining parts taken from reference TRBV19 and TRBJ2-1, reads DGGITQSPKYLFRKEGQNVTLSCEQNLNHDAMYWYRQDPGQGLRLIYYSQIVNDFQKGDIAEGYSVSREKKESFPLTVTSAQKNPTAFYLCASSATGVRPNEQFFGPGTRLTVL.

V is TRBV6-5 and J is TRBJ2-7; D possibly corresponds to TRBD2 (6 bases). Germline V gene lookup returns CDR1 MNHEY and CDR2 SVGAGI. V was cut by 0 bases and J by 6 bases, with 18 bases left in between. The CDR3 length is 16 residues. CDR3 nucleotides: TGTGCCAGCAGTTACTCCCCGGGACTTTCAGCCTCCGAGCAGTACTTC. Translation gives CASSYSPGLSASEQYF.

The V gene is TRBV19, the J gene TRBJ1-1, with 11 nucleotides matching TRBD1. This CDR3 is 17 amino acids long. Germline assignment: CDR1 LNHDA and CDR2 SQIVND (reference sequence). Unmatched junction bases numbered 13, after V lost 4 bases and J lost 6 bases. Here the CDR3 reads CASSTHTGTGGVAEAFF. The CDR3 nucleotides are TGTGCCAGTAGTACTCATACCGGGACAGGGGGGGTCGCTGAAGCTTTCTTT.

The chain uses TRBV19 and TRBJ2-5, with D possibly being TRBD1 (5 bases). CDR1 and CDR2 (germline): LNHDA, SQIVND (reference sequence). The CDR3 has 12 residues. V lost 3 bases and J 5 bases, leaving 7 bases between the germline ends. CDR3 amino acids: CASSIAGETQYF. As DNA, the CDR3 is TGTGCCAGTAGTATCGCAGGGGAGACCCAGTACTTC.